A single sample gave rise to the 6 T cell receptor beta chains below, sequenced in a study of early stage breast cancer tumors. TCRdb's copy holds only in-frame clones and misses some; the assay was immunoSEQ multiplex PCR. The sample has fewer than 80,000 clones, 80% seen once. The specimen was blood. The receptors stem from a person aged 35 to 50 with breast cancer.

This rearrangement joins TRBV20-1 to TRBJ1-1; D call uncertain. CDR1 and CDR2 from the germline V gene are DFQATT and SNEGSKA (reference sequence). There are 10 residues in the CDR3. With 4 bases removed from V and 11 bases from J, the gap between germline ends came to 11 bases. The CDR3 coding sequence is TGCAGTGCTACAGCCCTGGGGGCTTTCTTT. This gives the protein CSATALGAFF.

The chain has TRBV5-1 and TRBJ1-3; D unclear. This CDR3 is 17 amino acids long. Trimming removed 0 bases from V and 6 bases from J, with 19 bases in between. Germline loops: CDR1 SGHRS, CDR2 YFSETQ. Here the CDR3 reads CASSLGSGQPSENTIYF. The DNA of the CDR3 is TGCGCCAGCAGCTTGGGAAGTGGTCAACCATCGGAAAACACCATATATTTT.

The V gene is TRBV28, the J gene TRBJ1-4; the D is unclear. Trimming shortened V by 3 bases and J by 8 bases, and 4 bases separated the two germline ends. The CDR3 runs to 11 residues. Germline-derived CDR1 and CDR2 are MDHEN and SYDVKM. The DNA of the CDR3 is TGTGCCAGCAGTTTGAGGGAAAAACTGTTTTTT. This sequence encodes CASSLREKLFF.

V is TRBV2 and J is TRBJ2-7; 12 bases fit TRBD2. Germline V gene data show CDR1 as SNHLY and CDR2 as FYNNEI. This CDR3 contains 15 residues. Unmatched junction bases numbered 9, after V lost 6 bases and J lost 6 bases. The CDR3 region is CASRPRLAGEGEQYF. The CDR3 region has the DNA TGTGCCAGCAGACCAAGACTAGCGGGAGAGGGCGAGCAGTACTTC.

Here the CDR3 reads CAISEPTQGPRTGEQYF. The CDR3, as DNA: TGTGCCATCAGTGAGCCGACCCAGGGCCCCAGGACGGGGGAGCAGTACTTC. V is TRBV10-3 and J is TRBJ2-7; D is possibly TRBD1 or TRBD2 (5 bases each). Per germline, CDR1 ENHRY and CDR2 SYGVKD. The CDR3 covers 17 residues. Deletions cut 2 bases from V and 7 bases from J, with 24 bases between.

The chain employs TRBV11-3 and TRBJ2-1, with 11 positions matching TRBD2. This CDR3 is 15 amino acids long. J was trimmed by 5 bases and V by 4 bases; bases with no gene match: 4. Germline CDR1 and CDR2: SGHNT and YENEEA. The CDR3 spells CASSSTSGINNEQFF. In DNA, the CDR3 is TGTGCCAGCAGCTCGACTAGCGGGATAAACAATGAGCAGTTCTTC.